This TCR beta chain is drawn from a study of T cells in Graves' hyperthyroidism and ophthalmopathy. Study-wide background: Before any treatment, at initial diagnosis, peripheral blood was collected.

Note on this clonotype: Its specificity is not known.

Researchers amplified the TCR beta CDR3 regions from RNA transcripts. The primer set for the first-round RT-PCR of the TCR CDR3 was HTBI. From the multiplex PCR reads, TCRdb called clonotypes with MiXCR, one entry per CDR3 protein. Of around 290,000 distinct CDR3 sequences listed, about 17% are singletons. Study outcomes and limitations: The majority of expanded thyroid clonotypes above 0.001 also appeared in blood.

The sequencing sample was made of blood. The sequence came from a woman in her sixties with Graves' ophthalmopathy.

Written as DNA, the CDR3 is TGTGCCACCAGTGAGCGCCCCCCCAACAGGGGGCATGAGCAGTTCTTC. Translation gives CATSERPPNRGHEQFF. The chain carries TRBV24-1 and TRBJ2-1, with TRBD1 identical over 9 bases. This CDR3 has 16 amino acids. CDR1 and CDR2 (germline): KGHDR, SFDVKD. The J segment lost 8 bases and the V segment lost 4 bases, leaving 11 bases of the junction unmatched.